This TCR beta chain is from a study of T cells in women clearing cervical HPV infection. Study-wide context: Controls were women whose single incident HPV16 infection cleared within 12 months without precancer or cancer. HLA type stays a possible confounder, typing being limited.

The CDR3 is 15 residues long. The germline gives CDR1 MDHEN, CDR2 SYDVKM. V shed 7 bases, J shed 7 bases, and the junction held 13 bases outside the gene matches. Sequencing was performed with immunoSEQ multiplex PCR; in TCRdb, only in-frame clones are kept and a portion is missing. The table for this sample gives 30,000 to 45,000 clones. On this clone itself: The sequence runs out 3 residues before the end of the CDR3; the remainder is reconstructed from the germline J gene.

The sequenced sample was blood buffy coat. This sequence was found in a woman between 18 and 70 years old with a cervical HPV16 infection that either progressed to CIN3+ or cleared (not recorded which). This chain connects TRBV28 to TRBJ2-3; TRBD2 matches at 8 bases. CDR3 residues: CASIMAGGDSNTQYF. Incomplete CDR3 DNA: TGTGCCAGCATCATGGCGGGAGGTGATTCGAATACG.